This T cell receptor (beta chain) was observed in a study of CD8+ T cells in alopecia areata. Points from the study as a whole: It was lesional scalp, especially alopecia totalis/universalis, that showed higher clonality than normal scalp.

The sample's treatment: oral pan-JAK inhibitor, 5-10 mg twice daily. Note on this clone: Its specificity is unknown.

This CDR3 has 16 amino acids. Trimming removed 6 bases at V and 7 bases at J, with 25 bases between. Germline CDR1 reads PRHDT; CDR2 reads FYEKMQ (reference sequence). cDNA prepared by RNA extraction and subsequent reverse transcription served as the template for sequencing. Clones were read by immunoSEQ multiplex PCR, and TCRdb kept only the in-frame ones, dropping some. The sample lists about 140,000 clones, roughly 80% occurring once. The sequence came from a human donor with alopecia areata. The input for sequencing was CD8+ T cells sorted from blood, taken at week 4, from a patient treated with tofacitinib. V usage is TRBV13 and J usage is TRBJ2-7; possible D gene TRBD2, 6 bases. CDR3 in DNA: TGTGCCAGCAGTTCGACCGAGGAGCATTTGCGGGATGAGCAGTACTTC. The encoded protein is CASSSTEEHLRDEQYF.